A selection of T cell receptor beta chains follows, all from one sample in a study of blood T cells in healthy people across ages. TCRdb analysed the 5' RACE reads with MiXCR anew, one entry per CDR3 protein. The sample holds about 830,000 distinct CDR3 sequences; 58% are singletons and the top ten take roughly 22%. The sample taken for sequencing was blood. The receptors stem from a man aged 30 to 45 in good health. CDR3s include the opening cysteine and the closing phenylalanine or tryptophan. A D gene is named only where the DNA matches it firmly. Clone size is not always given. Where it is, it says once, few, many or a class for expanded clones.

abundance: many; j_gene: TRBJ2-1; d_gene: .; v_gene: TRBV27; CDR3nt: TGTGCCAGCAGTTCCACAGTGAGGTGGTACAATGAGCAGTTCTTC; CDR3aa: CASSSTVRWYNEQFF
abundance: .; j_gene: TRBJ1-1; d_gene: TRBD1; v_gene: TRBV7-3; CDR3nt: TGTGCCAGCAGCCAGAGGACAGGGGGAGCCACTGAAGCTTTCTTT; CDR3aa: CASSQRTGGATEAFF
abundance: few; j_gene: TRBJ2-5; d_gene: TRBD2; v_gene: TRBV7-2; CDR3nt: TGTGCCAGCAGCTTAGGTACTAGCGGTTGCGAGACCCAGTACTTC; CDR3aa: CASSLGTSGCETQYF
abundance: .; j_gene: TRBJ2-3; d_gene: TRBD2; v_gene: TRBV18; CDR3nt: TGTGCCAGCTCAGCGACTAGCGGGAGCCTTCCAGATACGCAGTATTTT; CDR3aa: CASSATSGSLPDTQYF
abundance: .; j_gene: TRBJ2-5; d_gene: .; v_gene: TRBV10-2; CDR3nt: TGCGCCACGCGATCGGACGGAGAGACCCAGTACTTC; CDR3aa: CATRSDGETQYF
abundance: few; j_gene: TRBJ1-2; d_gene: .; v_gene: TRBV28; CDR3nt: TGTGCCAGCAGACCACTCGGGATGATCTATGGCTACACCTTC; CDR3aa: CASRPLGMIYGYTF
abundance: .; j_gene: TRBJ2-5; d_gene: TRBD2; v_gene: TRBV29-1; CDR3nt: TGCAGCGTTGAAGGCGTACTAGCGGGGGGGGAGGATCCGTACCAAGAGACCCAGTACTTC; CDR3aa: CSVEGVLAGGEDPYQETQYF
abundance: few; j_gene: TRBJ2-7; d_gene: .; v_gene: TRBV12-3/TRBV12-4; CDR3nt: TGTGCCAGCAGTCAACAGGGGAGGGTCTACGAGCAGTACTTC; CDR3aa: CASSQQGRVYEQYF
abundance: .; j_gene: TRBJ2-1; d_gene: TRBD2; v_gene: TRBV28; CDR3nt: TGTGCCAGCAGCCCCCAGACTAGCGGGGGAAGCTCCTACAATGAGCAGTTCTTC; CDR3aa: CASSPQTSGGSSYNEQFF
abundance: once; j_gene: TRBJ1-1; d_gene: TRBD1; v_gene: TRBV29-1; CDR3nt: TGCAGCGTCGCGGGACAGACGAACACTGAAGCTTTCTTT; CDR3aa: CSVAGQTNTEAFF
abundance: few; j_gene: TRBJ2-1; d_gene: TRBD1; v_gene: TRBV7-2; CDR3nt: TGTGCCAGCAGCTTCGGGACAGGGTTCAATGAGCAGTTCTTC; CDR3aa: CASSFGTGFNEQFF
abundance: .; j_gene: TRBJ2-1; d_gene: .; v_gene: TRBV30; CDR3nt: TGTGCCTGGAGTGGGGGCCAGCTGAACAATGAGCAGTTCTTC; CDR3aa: CAWSGGQLNNEQFF
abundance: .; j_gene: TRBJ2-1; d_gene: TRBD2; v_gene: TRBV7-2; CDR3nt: TGTGCCAGCAGCTGGTCTGGGAAGCGGGGGCAGGGTGAGCAGTTCTTC; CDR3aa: CASSWSGKRGQGEQFF
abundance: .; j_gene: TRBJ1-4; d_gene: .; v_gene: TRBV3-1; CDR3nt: TGTGCCAGCAGCTCCTCACAGACGACTAATGAAAAACTGTTTTTT; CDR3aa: CASSSSQTTNEKLFF
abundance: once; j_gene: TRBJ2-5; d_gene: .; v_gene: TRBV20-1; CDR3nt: TGCAGTGCTAGGATAGGAGGGACCCAGTACTTC; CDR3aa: CSARIGGTQYF
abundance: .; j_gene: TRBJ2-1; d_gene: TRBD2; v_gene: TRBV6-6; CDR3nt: TGTGCCAGCAGTAAACCGGGACTAGCGGTAAATGAGCAGTTCTTC; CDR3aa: CASSKPGLAVNEQFF
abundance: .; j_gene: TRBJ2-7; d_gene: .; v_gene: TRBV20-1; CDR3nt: TGCAGTGCTAGAGATCAGGGTGAGGAGTCCTACGAGCAGTACTTC; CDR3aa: CSARDQGEESYEQYF
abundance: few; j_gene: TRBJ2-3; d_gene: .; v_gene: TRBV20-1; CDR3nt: TGCAGTGCCCACAGGCCCACAGATACGCAGTATTTT; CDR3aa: CSAHRPTDTQYF
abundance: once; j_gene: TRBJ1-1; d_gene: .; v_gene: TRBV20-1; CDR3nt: TGCAGTGCTAGAGTTGATTTCGTTTTCTTT; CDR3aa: CSARVDFVFF
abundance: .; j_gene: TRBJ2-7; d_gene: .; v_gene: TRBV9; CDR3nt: TGTGCCAGCAGCGTAGATTGGAGAGGACGGTACGAGCAGTACTTC; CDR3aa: CASSVDWRGRYEQYF
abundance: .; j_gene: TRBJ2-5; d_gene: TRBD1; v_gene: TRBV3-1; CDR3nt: TGTGCCAGCAGCCTACAGGGGGCTGTAGGGGAGACCCAGTACTTC; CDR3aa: CASSLQGAVGETQYF
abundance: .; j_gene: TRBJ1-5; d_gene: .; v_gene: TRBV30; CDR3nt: TGTGCCTGGAATAGGGCAAATCAGCCCCAGCATTTT; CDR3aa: CAWNRANQPQHF
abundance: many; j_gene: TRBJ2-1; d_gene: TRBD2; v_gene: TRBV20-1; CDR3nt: TGCAGTGCTAGCTGGCTAGCGGGGGGGAGCTCCTACAATGAGCAGTTCTTC; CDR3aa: CSASWLAGGSSYNEQFF
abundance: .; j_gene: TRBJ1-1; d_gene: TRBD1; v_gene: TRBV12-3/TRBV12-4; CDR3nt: TGTGCCAGCAGTCCTCTCACTCACAGGGGGCGACGAGCTTTCTTT; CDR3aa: CASSPLTHRGRRAFF
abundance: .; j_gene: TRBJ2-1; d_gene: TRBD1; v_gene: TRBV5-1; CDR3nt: TGCGCCAGCAGCTGGGGACAGGCCAGGGGCAATGAGCAGTTCTTC; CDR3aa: CASSWGQARGNEQFF
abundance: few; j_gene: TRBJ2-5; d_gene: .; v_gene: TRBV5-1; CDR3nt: TGCGCCAGCAGCTTTACTGGACTGTCGGGGGTGGAGACCCAGTACTTC; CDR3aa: CASSFTGLSGVETQYF
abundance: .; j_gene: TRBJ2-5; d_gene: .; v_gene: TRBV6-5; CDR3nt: TGTGCCAGCAGTTCAGGACAGGAGGGCCAAGAGACCCAGTACTTC; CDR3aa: CASSSGQEGQETQYF
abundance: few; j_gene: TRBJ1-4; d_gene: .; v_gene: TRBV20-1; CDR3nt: TGCAGTGCTCCTGTCGCCGGGGGGCGGAATGAAAAACTGTTTTTT; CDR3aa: CSAPVAGGRNEKLFF
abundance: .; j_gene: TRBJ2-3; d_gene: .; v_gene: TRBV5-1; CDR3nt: TGCGCCAGCAACCCATCCCCAGGGTTTGGGATAGATACGCAGTATTTT; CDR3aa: CASNPSPGFGIDTQYF
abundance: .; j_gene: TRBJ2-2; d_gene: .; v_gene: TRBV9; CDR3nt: TGTGCCAGCAGCGAGGGTATGAACACCGGGGAGCTGTTTTTT; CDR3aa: CASSEGMNTGELFF
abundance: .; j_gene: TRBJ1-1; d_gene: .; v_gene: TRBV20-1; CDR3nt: TGCAGTGCTGCAACTGAGAACACTGAAGCTTTCTTT; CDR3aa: CSAATENTEAFF
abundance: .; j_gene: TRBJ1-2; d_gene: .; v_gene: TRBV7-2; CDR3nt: TGTGCCAGCAGCCCCCGGTCGACGCCCTATGGCTACACCTTC; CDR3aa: CASSPRSTPYGYTF
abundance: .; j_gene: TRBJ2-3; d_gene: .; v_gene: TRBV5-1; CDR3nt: TGCGCCAGCAGCTTGGTCGGCAGCTCCCGCACAGATACGCAGTATTTT; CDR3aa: CASSLVGSSRTDTQYF
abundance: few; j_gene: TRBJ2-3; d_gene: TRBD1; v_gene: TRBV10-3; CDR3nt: TGTGCCATCAGTGGAACGGGACAGGGAACAGATACGCAGTATTTT; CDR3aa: CAISGTGQGTDTQYF
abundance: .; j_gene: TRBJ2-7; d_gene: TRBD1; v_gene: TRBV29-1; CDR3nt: TGCAGCGTTGAGGAGGGGACAGGGGCCTACGAGCAGTACTTC; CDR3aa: CSVEEGTGAYEQYF
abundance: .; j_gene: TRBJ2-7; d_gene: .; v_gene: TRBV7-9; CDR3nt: TGTGCCAGCAGCGTAGCGCGGCCCTACGAGCAGTACTTC; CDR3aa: CASSVARPYEQYF
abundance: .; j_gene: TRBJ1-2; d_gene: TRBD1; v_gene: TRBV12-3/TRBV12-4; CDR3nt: TGTGCCGTGAGGGACAGCTATGGCTACACCTTC; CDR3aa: CAVRDSYGYTF
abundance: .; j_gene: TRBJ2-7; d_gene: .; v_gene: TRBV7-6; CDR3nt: TGTGCCAGCAGCTCCGGCGGAATCTACGAGCAGTACTTC; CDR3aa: CASSSGGIYEQYF
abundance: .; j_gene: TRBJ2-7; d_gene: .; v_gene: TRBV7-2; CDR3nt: TGTGCCAGCAGCTCCAGTAGAGAGGGAGGGGGTTACGAGCAGTACTTC; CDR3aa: CASSSSREGGGYEQYF
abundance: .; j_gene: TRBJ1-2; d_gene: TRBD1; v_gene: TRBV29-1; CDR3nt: TGCAGCGTTGAAGAATGGACAGGGCTCATCTATGGCTACACCTTC; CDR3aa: CSVEEWTGLIYGYTF
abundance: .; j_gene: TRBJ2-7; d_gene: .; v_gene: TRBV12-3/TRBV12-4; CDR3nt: TGTGCCAGCAGCAAGAGGTCCGAGCAGTACTTC; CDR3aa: CASSKRSEQYF
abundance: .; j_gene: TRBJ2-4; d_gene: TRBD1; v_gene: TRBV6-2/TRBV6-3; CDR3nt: TGTGCCAGCAGCTTTCGGACAGGGCTCGTAGCCAAAAACATTCAGTACTTC; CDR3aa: CASSFRTGLVAKNIQYF
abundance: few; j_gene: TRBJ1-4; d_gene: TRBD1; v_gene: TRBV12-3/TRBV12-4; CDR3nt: TGTGCCAGCAGTCCTCATGCCGGGACAGGGGCACCTGAAAAACTGTTTTTT; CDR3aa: CASSPHAGTGAPEKLFF
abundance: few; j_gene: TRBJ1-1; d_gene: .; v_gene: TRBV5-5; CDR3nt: TGTGCCAGCAGCTTGCCGGGTTCCACTGAAGCTTTCTTT; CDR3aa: CASSLPGSTEAFF
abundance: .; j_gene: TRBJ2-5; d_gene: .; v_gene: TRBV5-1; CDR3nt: TGCGCCAGCAGCTTGATTTCGGGCAGGGGAGGAGAGACCCAGTACTTC; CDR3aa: CASSLISGRGGETQYF
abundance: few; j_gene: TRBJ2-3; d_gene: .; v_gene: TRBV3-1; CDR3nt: TGTGCCAGCAGCCAGGCGTTCGGCAGCACAGATACGCAGTATTTT; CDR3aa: CASSQAFGSTDTQYF
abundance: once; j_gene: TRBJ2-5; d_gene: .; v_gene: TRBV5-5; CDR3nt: TGTGCCAGCAGCTTCGTCTGGACTGCCCAAGAGACCCAGTACTTC; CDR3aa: CASSFVWTAQETQYF
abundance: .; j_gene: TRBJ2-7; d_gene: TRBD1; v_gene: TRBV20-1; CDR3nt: TGCAGTGCTGTAACCCGGGACAGGGTTATCGAGCAGTACTTC; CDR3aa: CSAVTRDRVIEQYF
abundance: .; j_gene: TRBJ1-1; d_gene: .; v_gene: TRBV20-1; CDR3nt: TGCAGTGCCCCCCGAACTGGCACTGAAGCTTTCTTT; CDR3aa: CSAPRTGTEAFF
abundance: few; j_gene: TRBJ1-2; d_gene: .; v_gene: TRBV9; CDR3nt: TGTGCCAGCAGTCCTAATCTCATGAGGGAGGCGAACTATGGCTACACCTTC; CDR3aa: CASSPNLMREANYGYTF
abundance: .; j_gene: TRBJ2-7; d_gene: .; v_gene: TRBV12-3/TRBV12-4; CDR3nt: TGTGCCAGCAGTTTCTCCCCGGGATCTGGTTACGAGCAGTACTTC; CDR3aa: CASSFSPGSGYEQYF
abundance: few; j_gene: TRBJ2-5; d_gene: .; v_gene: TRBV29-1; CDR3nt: TGCAGCGTCTCGACAGTTGTAGGAGAGACCCAGTACTTC; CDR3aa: CSVSTVVGETQYF
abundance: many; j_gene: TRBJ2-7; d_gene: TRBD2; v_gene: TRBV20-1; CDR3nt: TGCAGTCATCTAGCGGAATCCTACGAGCAGTACTTC; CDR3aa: CSHLAESYEQYF
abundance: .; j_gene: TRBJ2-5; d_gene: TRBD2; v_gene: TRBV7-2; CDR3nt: TGTGCCAGCAGCTTAGTATTTTGGGGGGGCCAAGAGACCCAGTACTTC; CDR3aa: CASSLVFWGGQETQYF
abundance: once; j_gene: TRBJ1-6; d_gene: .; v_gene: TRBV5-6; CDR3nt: TGTGCCAGCAGCTTGATGACAGCTTATAATTCACCCCTCCACTTT; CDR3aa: CASSLMTAYNSPLHF
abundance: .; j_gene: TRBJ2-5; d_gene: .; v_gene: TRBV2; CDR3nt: TGTGCCAGCAGTGAAGTCACTTTAGGGGAGCAGTACTTC; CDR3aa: CASSEVTLGEQYF
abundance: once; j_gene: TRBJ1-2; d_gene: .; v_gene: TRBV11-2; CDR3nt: TGTGCCAGCAGCTCGCGAGGGACGGATCATTATGGCTACACCTTC; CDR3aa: CASSSRGTDHYGYTF